This TCR beta chain was observed in a study of T cells after posttransplantation cyclophosphamide (dated by TCRdb to about 2016). Regarding the complete study: The study tracked T cell repertoire reconstitution by TRB sequencing after myeloablative bone marrow transplantation using posttransplantation cyclophosphamide as GVHD prophylaxis. In 3 patients, up to about 3 additional blood samples taken between 2 and 5.2 years after transplant also underwent TRB sequencing, as did pretransplant blood from 4 patients. Blood from all 35 or so PTCy patients who had 1-year posttransplant specimens underwent TRB sequencing. Public TRB sequences were searched against a database of over 3,000 sequences associated with responses to pathogens, tumor antigens, self-antigens and alloantigens. TRA and TRB clonality were tightly correlated in 10 or so samples, so subsequent TCR analyses focused on TRB only. Samples from a few dozen PTCy-treated patients, along with samples from 16 of their related bone marrow donors, underwent antigen receptor sequencing. Broader findings and caveats from the paper: Donor-recipient similarity was low at 1-2 months but rose over the first year, and later blood repertoires were often dominated by donor CD8+ memory clones. Across more than 40 patients, TRB clonality was highly associated with recipient CMV seropositivity and CMV reactivation, and diversity in PTCy patients was similar to diversity in CNI/methotrexate controls. The TRB repertoires of T cells infiltrating skin or GI tract showed only limited overlap with the TRB repertoires of T cells in blood.

Details on this clone: Its binding antigen is unknown. No clone much larger than this one lies a single base away; base qualities are absent.

CDR1 and CDR2 (SGHDN, FVKESK) derive from the germline V gene. Its CDR3 holds 14 amino acids, cysteine through phenylalanine. Only the CDR3 portion is preserved as DNA: 42 bases, with reading frame beginning at the first base. Related bone marrow donors provided peripheral blood samples on the day of marrow donation. Peripheral blood and bone marrow mononuclear cells were isolated by Ficoll-Hypaque density centrifugation and were cryopreserved. Sorting of CD4+ and CD8+ T cells, including naive and memory subsets, was performed by FACS on a FACSAria II. TRB sequencing used genomic DNA with the immunoSEQ assay at survey resolution or the hsTCRB kit. Under the source paper's analysis protocol: The immunoSEQ software handled the initial read processing, while the LymphoSeq R package was used for the repertoire analyses. Clonality was calculated as 1 minus normalized Shannon entropy, and the Gini coefficient was also calculated for each TRB dataset. To infer phenotypes in unsorted samples, TRB sequences from sorted subsets of the recipient or donor were mapped onto unsorted samples from the same recipient. TCRdb provides this immuneACCESS table in a form limited to in-frame rearrangements. Some clones are lacking; in checked studies, under half of them reflect an unresolved V gene, and why the rest are absent is not known. The V and J calls and clone size come from that table; D and trimming were worked out from the DNA. The sample yields 10,000 to 15,000 clones; approximately 83% were counted once. Roughly 0.91% of the sample is in the top ten clones.

The sequence joins TRBV14 to TRBJ2-5, and possibly TRBD1, on 6 matching bases. The end of the DNA aligns better with TRBJ2-7, so the J call may be wrong. Source material: memory CD4+ T cells sorted from PBMCs. This TCR was sampled from a man aged 45-65 years in good health, CMV-negative, and a related stem cell transplant donor. The CDR3 here reads CASSQGHYAYEQYF. The sequenced DNA: TGTGCCAGCAGCCAGGGACATTACGCCTACGAGCAGTACTTC.